The clone carrying this T cell receptor (beta chain) was seen only once. The CDR3 extends over 13 amino acids. The V end was cut by 1 base, the J end by 6 bases, with 10 bases between. Looked up from germline, CDR1 is GTSNPN and CDR2 is SVGIG (reference sequence). With survey level as its setting, the immunoSEQ assay was v3.0. The table came from immunoSEQ multiplex PCR; TCRdb's copy has only in-frame clones and leaves some out. This table holds roughly 14,000 clones, 70% to 85% found once. This sample was included in a study of long-term antiretroviral therapy in people with HIV. The receptor was derived from a man between 35 and 55 years old with HIV. Specimen: unsorted PBMCs, collected just before starting antiretroviral therapy. The V gene is TRBV30, the J gene TRBJ2-1; D perhaps matches TRBD2 (5 bases). CDR3 sequence: CAWSAGLSNEQFF. In nucleotides, the CDR3 is TGTGCCTGGAGTGCAGGACTCAGCAATGAGCAGTTCTTC.